This is a list of T cell receptor beta chains from one sample in a study of blood T cell repertoires in COVID-19. The repertoire was sequenced with immunoSEQ multiplex PCR; TCRdb's copy has only in-frame clones and lacks some. The sample shows about 160,000 clones, roughly nine tenths of them seen only once. The sample taken for sequencing was peripheral blood. Every receptor here comes from a man aged 45-65 years with acute or convalescent COVID-19. Both conserved end residues are part of each CDR3. D genes are given only for firm matches. Part of the rows lack a size; the others show once, few, many or a class for expanded clones.

CDR3 length,D gene,clone size,J gene,V gene,CDR3 DNA,CDR3 protein
16,NA,NA,TRBJ2-5,TRBV3-1/TRBV3-2,TGTGCCAGCAGCCAAGATTTAACTAGCCAGGGAGAGACCCAGTACTTC,CASSQDLTSQGETQYF
13,NA,NA,TRBJ1-1,TRBV4-3,TGCGCCAGCAGCCAAGAACAGACAGATGAAGCTTTCTTT,CASSQEQTDEAFF
14,NA,NA,TRBJ2-2,TRBV18,TGTGCCAGCTCACTGGCAGATGCCACCGGGGAGCTGTTTTTT,CASSLADATGELFF
13,NA,NA,TRBJ2-7,TRBV7-6,TGTGCCAGCGGTCCTAGCGATACCTACGAGCAGTACTTC,CASGPSDTYEQYF
16,TRBD2,NA,TRBJ2-7,TRBV7-9,TGTGCCAGCAGCTTAGCGCCCACTAGCGGGAGCCACGAGCAGTACTTC,CASSLAPTSGSHEQYF
13,NA,NA,TRBJ2-4,TRBV7-3,TGTGCCAGCAGCTCGGGTCAGGGAAACATTCAGTACTTC,CASSSGQGNIQYF
15,TRBD2,NA,TRBJ2-7,TRBV4-2,TGTGCCAGCAGCCAAGATGGGACTAGCCCTTACGAGCAGTACTTC,CASSQDGTSPYEQYF
20,TRBD1,NA,TRBJ1-2,TRBV3-1/TRBV3-2,TGTGCCAGCAGCCAAGACGGCTATGGGACAGGAGTTTGGTCTAACTATGGCTACACCTTC,CASSQDGYGTGVWSNYGYTF
13,TRBD2,NA,TRBJ2-3,TRBV7-3,TGTGCCAGCAGCTCAGCGGGAGCAGATACGCAGTATTTT,CASSSAGADTQYF
11,NA,NA,TRBJ1-2,TRBV30,TGTGCCTGGAGTCGGGGGGACGGCTACACCTTC,CAWSRGDGYTF
14,TRBD1,NA,TRBJ1-1,TRBV5-3,TGTGCCAGAAACCCACAGGGGGCTGCCACTGAAGCTTTCTTT,CARNPQGAATEAFF
17,NA,NA,TRBJ2-2,TRBV29-1,TGCAGCGTTGAAGAGAGGAGAGGGGGGGCCCCCACCGGGGAGCTGTTTTTT,CSVEERRGGAPTGELFF
18,TRBD2,NA,TRBJ2-4,TRBV5-1,TGCGCCAGCAGCTTGGCCGGGGAGACTAGCGCGAGGCGGAACATTCAGTACTTC,CASSLAGETSARRNIQYF
14,NA,NA,TRBJ1-6,TRBV5-1,TGCGCCAGCAGCTTACCTCAGGCAGATTCACCCCTCCACTTT,CASSLPQADSPLHF
16,TRBD2,NA,TRBJ2-2,TRBV10-3,TGTGCCACCAGTCCCGGGACTAGCGGTTACACCGGGGAGCTGTTTTTT,CATSPGTSGYTGELFF
16,TRBD2,once,TRBJ2-1,TRBV11-2,TGTGCCAGCAGCTCCCTCTCCCGGGGGGTCCGCAATGAGCAGTTCTTC,CASSSLSRGVRNEQFF
12,NA,NA,TRBJ1-2,TRBV7-9,TGTGCCAGCAGCGCCCCGGGGGGCGGCTACACCTTC,CASSAPGGGYTF
16,TRBD1,once,TRBJ1-1,TRBV5-1,TGCGCCAGCAACTCCTTAGGCAGGGGGCTTGACACTGAAGCTTTCTTT,CASNSLGRGLDTEAFF
14,NA,once,TRBJ1-2,TRBV6-6,TGTGCCAGCAGAACCGGGACTGAATCTTATGGCTACACCTTC,CASRTGTESYGYTF
15,TRBD2,NA,TRBJ2-3,TRBV18,TGTGCCAGCTCAATACCTAGCGGGAGCACAGATACGCAGTATTTT,CASSIPSGSTDTQYF
15,TRBD1,once,TRBJ1-1,TRBV2,TGTGCCAGCAGTGAAGAGGGGGCGGGGAGGACTGAAGCTTTCTTT,CASSEEGAGRTEAFF
17,TRBD1,NA,TRBJ1-1,TRBV10-3,TGTGCCATCAGTGAGTCCCCCTCAGGACAGGGGAACACTGAAGCTTTCTTT,CAISESPSGQGNTEAFF
16,NA,NA,TRBJ2-2,TRBV3-1/TRBV3-2,TGTGCCAGCAGAGAAGGAGTCAGGGAGGATGCCGGGGAGCTGTTTTTT,CASREGVREDAGELFF
16,TRBD1,NA,TRBJ2-7,TRBV27,TGTGCCAGCAGCGCCCTACCGGGACAGGGGTCTTACGAGCAGTACTTC,CASSALPGQGSYEQYF
16,NA,once,TRBJ2-2,TRBV4-3,TGCGCCAGCAGCCAGGACCCGGGACAGAACACCGGGGAGCTGTTTTTT,CASSQDPGQNTGELFF
16,TRBD1,NA,TRBJ1-2,TRBV29-1,TGCAGCGTAGCTAAGGGACAGGCCGAAGCTAACTATGGCTACACCTTC,CSVAKGQAEANYGYTF
14,TRBD2,NA,TRBJ2-5,TRBV19,TGTGCCAGTGGCCCGGGACTAGCGGAAGAGACCCAGTACTTC,CASGPGLAEETQYF
15,TRBD2,NA,TRBJ2-7,TRBV9,TGTGCCAGCAGCGCCCTCTGGGGGGGAGATTCCGAGCAGTACTTC,CASSALWGGDSEQYF
16,NA,NA,TRBJ2-3,TRBV21-1,TGTGCCAGCAGCCCTCAAAGAGAAGGGGGCCAAGATACGCAGTATTTT,CASSPQREGGQDTQYF
13,NA,NA,TRBJ2-1,TRBV29-1,TGCAGCGTTGTGGCAGGGTCCTACAATGAGCAGTTCTTC,CSVVAGSYNEQFF
13,NA,NA,TRBJ2-4,TRBV24-1,TGTGCCACCAGTGATCGGGGAAGTCGCATTCAGTACTTC,CATSDRGSRIQYF
13,NA,NA,TRBJ1-3,TRBV19,TGTGCCAGTAGTGGGCTGAGTGGAAACACCATATATTTT,CASSGLSGNTIYF
13,TRBD1,NA,TRBJ1-2,TRBV7-9,TGTGCCAGCAGTTCTCAGGGGGCTGATGGCTACACCTTC,CASSSQGADGYTF
15,TRBD1,NA,TRBJ1-6,TRBV2,TGTGCCAGCTGGAGGGGACAGGCAAGGAATTCACCCCTCCACTTT,CASWRGQARNSPLHF
13,NA,NA,TRBJ1-6,TRBV27,TGTGCCAGCAGTTCCTCAGGGAATTCACCCCTCCACTTT,CASSSSGNSPLHF
14,NA,NA,TRBJ1-5,TRBV28,TGTGCCAGCAGTTTCGAATACAGGGCTCAGCCCCAGCATTTT,CASSFEYRAQPQHF
15,NA,NA,TRBJ1-5,TRBV19,TGTGCCAGTAGTATAGGAGGGGGTGGCAATCAGCCCCAGCATTTT,CASSIGGGGNQPQHF
16,TRBD1,NA,TRBJ2-3,TRBV28,TGTGCCAGCAGTTTACAGGGGGCGTTGGGCTGGGATACGCAGTATTTT,CASSLQGALGWDTQYF
20,NA,NA,TRBJ1-4,TRBV4-3,TGCGCCAGCAGCCAAGACCACCCCACCGTTTTCAGGTCAACTAATGAAAAACTGTTTTTT,CASSQDHPTVFRSTNEKLFF
17,TRBD2,NA,TRBJ2-3,TRBV6-2/TRBV6-3,TGTGCCAGCAGTAAAGGACTAGCGGGGGGGTCCACAGATACGCAGTATTTT,CASSKGLAGGSTDTQYF
12,NA,NA,TRBJ2-3,TRBV27,TGTGCCAGCAGTTTTAACACAGATACGCAGTATTTT,CASSFNTDTQYF
14,NA,NA,TRBJ1-2,TRBV6-5,TGTGCCAGCAGGCGGGGAGAAAATAACTATGGCTACACCTTC,CASRRGENNYGYTF
14,NA,NA,TRBJ2-3,TRBV5-1,TGCGCCAGCAGCTTGGGGACACCCACAGATACGCAGTATTTT,CASSLGTPTDTQYF
11,NA,NA,TRBJ1-1,TRBV30,TGTGCCTGGAGTGTACAGGTCGAAGCTTTCTTT,CAWSVQVEAFF
14,NA,NA,TRBJ2-2,TRBV13,TGTGCCAGCAGGAGGCGGGCTGCCACCGGGGAGCTGTTTTTT,CASRRRAATGELFF
17,TRBD1,NA,TRBJ1-5,TRBV4-1,TGCGCCAGCAGCCAAGGCACAGGGGGCGAACGCAATCAGCCCCAGCATTTT,CASSQGTGGERNQPQHF
14,NA,NA,TRBJ1-2,TRBV28,TGTGCCAGCAGTTTATCCTTGATCAGTAGCCAGGGATACTTC,CASSLSLISSQGYF
16,NA,NA,TRBJ1-1,TRBV7-3,TGTGCCAGCAGACATCGACCGGGACATACGAACACTGAAGCTTTCTTT,CASRHRPGHTNTEAFF
14,TRBD2,NA,TRBJ2-5,TRBV14,TGTGCCAGCAGCCGATCACTAGCGGTTGAGACCCAGTACTTC,CASSRSLAVETQYF
15,NA,NA,TRBJ1-1,TRBV18,TGTGCCAGCTCACAAGCCGCGGGACTGAACACTGAAGCTTTCTTT,CASSQAAGLNTEAFF
13,NA,NA,TRBJ1-6,TRBV30,TGTGCCTGGAGTTTGGCGGGTGGTTCACCCCTCCACTTT,CAWSLAGGSPLHF
13,NA,NA,TRBJ1-1,TRBV7-9,TGTGCCAGCAGCCGTCAAGGGGGCACTGAAGCTTTCTTT,CASSRQGGTEAFF
13,NA,NA,TRBJ2-2,TRBV10-3,TGTGCCATCAGTGCAGCAGGGCCCGGGGAGCTGTTTTTT,CAISAAGPGELFF
16,TRBD2,NA,TRBJ2-5,TRBV29-1,TGCAGCGTTGATAGGCTAGCGGGGGGGCCCGAAGAGACCCAGTACTTC,CSVDRLAGGPEETQYF